The present entry profiles one T cell receptor (beta chain) with its context. Its antigen is as yet unknown. CDR3 length: 13 amino acids. Germline-derived CDR1 and CDR2 are MNHEY and SVGAGI. V lost 7 bases and J lost 6; bases outside the gene matches: 4. This sample is drawn from a study of T cell responses to AZD1222 COVID-19 vaccine. Study conclusions and caveats: Most donors were white British and more were female, and clonal diversity was possibly underestimated.

The assay was immunoSEQ multiplex PCR, and TCRdb's table has in-frame clones only and misses some. The sample has tens of thousands of clones, roughly 83% seen once. The TCR was taken from an adult in good health. The rearrangement joins TRBV6-5 to TRBJ2-3; TRBD1 aligns across 10 bases. Sequences were derived from peripheral blood, sampled on day 0 of AZD1222 vaccination. The CDR3 protein is CASTGQGSDTQYF. CDR3 nucleotides: TGTGCCAGCACGGGACAGGGGTCCGATACGCAGTATTTT.